The sequence of this T cell receptor (beta chain) was determined in a study of T cells after yellow fever vaccination. For the study at large: Researchers used SMART-Seq v4 Ultra Low Input to prepare fractions that had low cell numbers. Findings and caveats of the study: Most clones from primary vaccination were detected again post-booster (roughly 96% CD4, approximately 90% CD8).

The ends were cut back, 5 bases at V and 1 base at J, with 12 bases in the middle. This CDR3 contains 13 residues. Germline V CDR1 and CDR2: DFQATT, SNEGSKA (reference sequence). A 5'RACE template-switching step, the method used to make TCR cDNA, added a universal primer site and UMIs. TCRdb reprocessed the 5' RACE reads with MiXCR, giving one entry per CDR3 protein. There are approximately 600,000 distinct CDR3 sequences in the sample; 9% to 15% occur only once, and 14% to 15% lies in the top ten. This clonotype turned up a few times. Its antigen is undetermined. The rearrangement links TRBV20-1 to TRBJ2-7; tentative D call: TRBD2 (5 bases). The TCR comes from a man under 40 who received the YFV17D yellow fever vaccine. Sequences were derived from PBMCs, sampled on the day of the yellow fever booster vaccination. The CDR3 region has the DNA TGCAGTGCTTACAGCGGAACGTCCTACGAGCAGTACTTC. This encodes CSAYSGTSYEQYF.